The rows below give T cell receptor beta chains drawn from one sample of a study of vaccination and CD4 T cells after COVID-19. TCRdb reprocessed the PCR reads with MiXCR, giving one entry per CDR3 protein. The sample lists fewer than 6,500 distinct CDR3 sequences, roughly 30% occurring once. These receptors have no identified antigens. Sequenced: CD4+ T cells from blood, cultured in vitro. The receptors here all came from a human donor in good health. Each CDR3 is given with its conserved first and last residue. The order of the fields is D gene, J gene, V gene, clone size, CDR3 DNA, CDR3 protein. The D gene is left open where the match is weak. Some rows have no size entry. The others give once, few or many, or a class for an expanded clone.

>.|TRBJ2-5|TRBV9|.
TGTGCCAGCAGCCTCCCCGGGGTAACGAGGGCAGAGACCCAGTACTTC
CASSLPGVTRAETQYF
>.|TRBJ1-2|TRBV7-2|few
TGTGCCAGCAGCTTAGACAGGACCTATGGCTACACCTTC
CASSLDRTYGYTF
>.|TRBJ2-7|TRBV20-1|few
TGCAGTGCTAGAGATCTGAGTGGAAAGGGGCTCTACGAGCAGTACTTC
CSARDLSGKGLYEQYF
>.|TRBJ1-1|TRBV7-7|.
TGTGCCAGCAGTCGACAGGTTAACACTGAAGCTTTCTTT
CASSRQVNTEAFF
>TRBD1|TRBJ1-2|TRBV5-1|.
TGCGCCAGCAGCTTACTTCCGGGACAGGAGTACACCTTC
CASSLLPGQEYTF
>.|TRBJ2-3|TRBV11-3|few
TGTGCCAGCAGCTTAGGGGGGACACTCCAACGTGGTACGCAGTATTTT
CASSLGGTLQRGTQYF
>TRBD2|TRBJ2-7|TRBV19|.
TGTGCCAGTAGCCGGGGGGGGAGCCCCTACGAGCAGTACTTC
CASSRGGSPYEQYF
>TRBD2|TRBJ2-1|TRBV5-1|.
TGCGCCAGCAGCTGGAGCGGGGGCGCGAATAATGAGCAGTTCTTC
CASSWSGGANNEQFF
>.|TRBJ2-5|TRBV20-1|.
TGCAGTGCCTCCTATGGCCAGACCCAGTACTTC
CSASYGQTQYF
>.|TRBJ2-7|TRBV6-1|few
TGTGCCAGCAGTCTACAGGGAGTCGAGCAGTACTTC
CASSLQGVEQYF
>.|TRBJ2-3|TRBV7-2|few
TGTGCCAGCAGCTTTCGATCGAGTTATGGCCCCACAGATACGCAGTATTTT
CASSFRSSYGPTDTQYF
>.|TRBJ2-7|TRBV20-1|.
TGCAGTGCTAAAACCGGGACTCCCAGCTCCTACGAGCAGTACTTC
CSAKTGTPSSYEQYF
>.|TRBJ1-2|TRBV20-1|medium-sized
TGCAGTGCTAGACTCCCCTGGCAGACAAGGAGCTATGGCTACACCTTC
CSARLPWQTRSYGYTF
>TRBD1|TRBJ2-2|TRBV20-1|.
TGCAGTGCTATGGGGACAGGGTACACCGGGGAGCTGTTTTTT
CSAMGTGYTGELFF
>.|TRBJ1-5|TRBV2|.
TGTGCCAGCAGTGAGGGTTTAGGTCAGCCCCAGCATTTT
CASSEGLGQPQHF
>.|TRBJ1-5|TRBV19|medium-sized
TGTGCCAGTAGTATCCAAGTTGTTCAGCCCCAGCATTTT
CASSIQVVQPQHF
>.|TRBJ2-1|TRBV9|.
TGTGCCAGCAGCGTAGCTACAGGGGGGGATGAGCAGTTCTTC
CASSVATGGDEQFF
>.|TRBJ1-6|TRBV6-1|few
TGTGCCAGCAGTGAATCTAACGGTAGGAATTCACCCCTCCACTTT
CASSESNGRNSPLHF
>TRBD1|TRBJ1-2|TRBV11-2|few
TGTGCCAGCAGCTTACCAGGGGGCTATGGCTACACCTTC
CASSLPGGYGYTF
>TRBD2|TRBJ2-3|TRBV7-2|few
TGTGCCAGCAGCTTCAGTACTAGCGGGTCCACAGATACGCAGTATTTT
CASSFSTSGSTDTQYF
>.|TRBJ2-3|TRBV20-1|.
TGCAGTGCTAGTAACCGGGGTATCACAGATACGCAGTATTTT
CSASNRGITDTQYF
>TRBD1|TRBJ1-5|TRBV5-3|few
TGTGCCAGAAGCTTGGTCCCAGGGGGCACCGTAAGCAATCAGCCCCAGCATTTT
CARSLVPGGTVSNQPQHF
>.|TRBJ2-5|TRBV7-2|few
TGTGCCAGCAGCGAGCAAGAGACCCAGTACTTC
CASSEQETQYF
>TRBD2|TRBJ2-5|TRBV19|.
TGTGCCAGTAGTATGACTAGCGGGAAGACCCAGTACTTC
CASSMTSGKTQYF
>TRBD1|TRBJ2-2|TRBV27|few
TGTGCCAGCAGTTTTGAGACAGGGAGTACCGGGGAGCTGTTTTTT
CASSFETGSTGELFF
>TRBD1|TRBJ1-6|TRBV11-2|.
TGTGCCAGCAGCCCGGGACAGGGGGCGTATAATTCACCCCTCCACTTT
CASSPGQGAYNSPLHF
>.|TRBJ2-1|TRBV7-9|few
TGTGCCAGCAGCTTATTCGGAAGGGACAATGAGCAGTTCTTC
CASSLFGRDNEQFF
>.|TRBJ1-2|TRBV5-4|.
TGTGCCAGCAGCTTGGTTTTTACTGAGAACTATGGCTACACCTTC
CASSLVFTENYGYTF
>TRBD1|TRBJ1-5|TRBV20-1|medium-sized
TGCAGTGCTAGGAGGCCCGGGACAGGGATCGGTCGCAATCAGCCCCAGCATTTT
CSARRPGTGIGRNQPQHF
>TRBD1|TRBJ2-5|TRBV4-2|once
TGTGCCAGCAGCCAAGGGACAGGACAAGAGACCCAGTACTTC
CASSQGTGQETQYF
>TRBD1|TRBJ1-1|TRBV19|.
TGTGCCAGTAGTGTCACAGGGGGGCGCACTGAAGCTTTCTTT
CASSVTGGRTEAFF
>.|TRBJ1-2|TRBV20-1|medium-sized
TGCAGTGCTAGAGATCCTACCCTTCCTCGGCGTGGCTACACCTTC
CSARDPTLPRRGYTF
>.|TRBJ1-5|TRBV7-8|few
TGTGCCAGCAGCCCCCTTCCCGGGGATCGCAATCAGCCCCAGCATTTT
CASSPLPGDRNQPQHF
>.|TRBJ1-1|TRBV6-5|.
TGTGCCAGCAGTTACTCGTACACGCCTGGGGTTTTGAACACTGAAGCTTTCTTT
CASSYSYTPGVLNTEAFF
>.|TRBJ1-2|TRBV20-1|few
TGCAGTGTCAGAGGAGCTAACTATGGCTACACCTTC
CSVRGANYGYTF
>.|TRBJ1-1|TRBV20-1|few
TGCAGTGCTAGAGGTTCAGAAGAAGCTTTCTTT
CSARGSEEAFF
>.|TRBJ2-7|TRBV7-6|.
TGTGCCAGCAGCTTAGACAGGGCCTACGAGCAGTACTTC
CASSLDRAYEQYF
>TRBD2|TRBJ2-3|TRBV6-1|medium-sized
TGTGCCAGCAGTGGTCTAGCGGGGGGGCCCGATACGCAGTATTTT
CASSGLAGGPDTQYF
>.|TRBJ1-6|TRBV18|.
TGTGCCAGCTCACCCTACCGGGATCATAATTCACCCCTCCACTTT
CASSPYRDHNSPLHF
>.|TRBJ1-2|TRBV12-3/TRBV12-4|few
TGTGCCAGCAGTTTAGCCGGGACGTCAGCGTATGGCTACACCTTC
CASSLAGTSAYGYTF
>TRBD2|TRBJ2-5|TRBV7-8|.
TGTGCCAGCAGCAGACGACTAGCGGGGCAAGAGACCCAGTACTTC
CASSRRLAGQETQYF
>.|TRBJ2-5|TRBV5-6|few
TGTGCCAGCAGCTTGACCGAGACCCAGTACTTC
CASSLTETQYF
>TRBD2|TRBJ2-3|TRBV11-2|.
TGTGCCAGCAGCTCGGGGGGGCCAGCAGATACGCAGTATTTT
CASSSGGPADTQYF
>TRBD1|TRBJ1-5|TRBV19|few
TGTGCCAGTAGAGGGACAGGGGTGTCGAAGCCCCAGCATTTT
CASRGTGVSKPQHF
>.|TRBJ1-2|TRBV21-1|medium-sized
TGTGCCAGCAGGAGGGGGGGGTATGGCTACACCTTC
CASRRGGYGYTF
>.|TRBJ1-6|TRBV2|few
TGTGCCAGCAGTCAAGGAATAGGGGGTTCACCCCTCCACTTT
CASSQGIGGSPLHF
>.|TRBJ2-1|TRBV20-1|.
TGCAGTGCTAAGGTTATTAGCAATGAGCAGTTCTTC
CSAKVISNEQFF
>.|TRBJ2-7|TRBV6-1|few
TGTGCCAGCAGTCTCCACTTTCGAGAGTCCTACGAGCAGTACTTC
CASSLHFRESYEQYF
>.|TRBJ1-5|TRBV20-1|.
TGCAGTGCTAGAGATAAAGCAGGGATGGGATATAGCAATCAGCCCCAGCATTTT
CSARDKAGMGYSNQPQHF
>TRBD2|TRBJ2-1|TRBV6-4|.
TGTGCCAGCAGGAAAGAGACTAGCGTCGGTGAGCAGTTCTTC
CASRKETSVGEQFF
>TRBD1|TRBJ1-4|TRBV27|.
TGTGCCAGCAGTTTATCGAGGACAGGGCTCAATGAAAAACTGTTTTTT
CASSLSRTGLNEKLFF
>.|TRBJ1-2|TRBV20-1|.
TGCGTCTATGCGGGGGCTGACTATGGCTACACCTTC
CVYAGADYGYTF
>TRBD1|TRBJ2-7|TRBV7-9|few
TGTGCCAGCAGCTTACGCTTATCGGGACAGGGACTGCCTTACGAGCAGTACTTC
CASSLRLSGQGLPYEQYF
>.|TRBJ2-3|TRBV6-5|.
TGTGCCAGCAGTTACTCGATCCCAGCGGTTAGCACAGATACGCAGTATTTT
CASSYSIPAVSTDTQYF
>.|TRBJ2-2|TRBV14|.
TGTGCCAGCAGCCTCCAGGGTGCTACCGGGGAGCTGTTTTTT
CASSLQGATGELFF